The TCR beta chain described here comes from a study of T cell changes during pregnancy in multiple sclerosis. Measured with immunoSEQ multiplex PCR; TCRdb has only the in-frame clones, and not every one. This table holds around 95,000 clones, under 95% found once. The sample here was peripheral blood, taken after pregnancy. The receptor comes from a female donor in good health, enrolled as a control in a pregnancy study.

The CDR3 reads CASSKGFSLAASYNEQFF. CDR3 sequence (DNA): TGTGCCAGCAGCAAAGGCTTTTCTCTAGCGGCCTCCTACAATGAGCAGTTCTTC. This sequence joins TRBV21-1 and TRBJ2-1; the table gives TRBD2 as D, unverified against the DNA. TRBV21-1 is listed as a pseudogene. The length of the CDR3 is 18 residues.